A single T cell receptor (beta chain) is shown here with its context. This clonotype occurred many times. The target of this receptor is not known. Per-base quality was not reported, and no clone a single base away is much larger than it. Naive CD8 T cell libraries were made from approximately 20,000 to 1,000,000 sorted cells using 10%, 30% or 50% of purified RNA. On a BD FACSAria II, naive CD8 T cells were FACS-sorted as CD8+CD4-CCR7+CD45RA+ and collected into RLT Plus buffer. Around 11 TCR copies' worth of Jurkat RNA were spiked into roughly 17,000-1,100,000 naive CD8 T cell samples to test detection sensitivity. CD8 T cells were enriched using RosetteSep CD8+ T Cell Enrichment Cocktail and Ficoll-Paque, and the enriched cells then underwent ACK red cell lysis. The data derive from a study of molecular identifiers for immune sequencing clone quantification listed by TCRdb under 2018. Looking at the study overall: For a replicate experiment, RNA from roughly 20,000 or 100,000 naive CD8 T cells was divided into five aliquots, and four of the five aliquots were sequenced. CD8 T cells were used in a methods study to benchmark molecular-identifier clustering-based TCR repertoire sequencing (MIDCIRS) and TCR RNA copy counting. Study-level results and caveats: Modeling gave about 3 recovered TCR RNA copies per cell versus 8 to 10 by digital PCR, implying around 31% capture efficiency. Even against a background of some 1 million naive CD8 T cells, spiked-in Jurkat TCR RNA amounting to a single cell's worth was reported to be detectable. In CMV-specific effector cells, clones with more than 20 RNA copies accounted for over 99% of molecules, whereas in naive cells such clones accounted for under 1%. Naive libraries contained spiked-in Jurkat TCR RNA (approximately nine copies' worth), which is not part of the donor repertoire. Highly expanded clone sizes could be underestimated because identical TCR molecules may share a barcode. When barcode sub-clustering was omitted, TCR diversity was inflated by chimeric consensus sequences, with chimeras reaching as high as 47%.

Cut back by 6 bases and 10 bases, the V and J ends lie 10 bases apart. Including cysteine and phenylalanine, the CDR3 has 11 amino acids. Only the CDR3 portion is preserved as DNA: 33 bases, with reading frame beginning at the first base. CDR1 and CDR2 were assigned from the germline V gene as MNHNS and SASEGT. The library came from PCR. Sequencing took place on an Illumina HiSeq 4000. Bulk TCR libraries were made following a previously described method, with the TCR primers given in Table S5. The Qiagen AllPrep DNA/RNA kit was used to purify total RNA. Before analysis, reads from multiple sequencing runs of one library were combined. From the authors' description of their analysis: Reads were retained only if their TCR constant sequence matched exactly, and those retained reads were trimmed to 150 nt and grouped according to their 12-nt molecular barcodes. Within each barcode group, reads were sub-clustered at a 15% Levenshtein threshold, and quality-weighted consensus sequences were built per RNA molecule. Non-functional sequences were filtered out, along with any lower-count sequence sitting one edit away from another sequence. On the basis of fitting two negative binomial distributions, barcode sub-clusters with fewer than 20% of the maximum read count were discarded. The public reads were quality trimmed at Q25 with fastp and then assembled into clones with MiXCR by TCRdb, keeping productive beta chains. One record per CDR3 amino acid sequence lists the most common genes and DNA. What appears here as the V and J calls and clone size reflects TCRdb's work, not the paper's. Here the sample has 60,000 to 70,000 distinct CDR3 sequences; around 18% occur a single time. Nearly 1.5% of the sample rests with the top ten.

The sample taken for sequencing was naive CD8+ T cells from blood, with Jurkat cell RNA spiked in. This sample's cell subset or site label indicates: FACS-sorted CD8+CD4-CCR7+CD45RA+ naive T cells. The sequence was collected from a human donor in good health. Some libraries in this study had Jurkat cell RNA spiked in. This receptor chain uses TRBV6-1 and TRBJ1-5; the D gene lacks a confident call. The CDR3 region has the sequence CASSAPGPQHF. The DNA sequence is TGTGCCAGCAGCGCCCCGGGTCCCCAGCATTTT.